This T cell receptor (beta chain) was sequenced during a study of cytomegalovirus exposure and HLA in healthy donors. Of note for this clone: Antigen specificity is unknown.

Primers for the PCR totalled 60 Vbeta and 13 Jbeta. As processed by the authors: In a later analysis, the count reached 74 million or so unique TCR beta chains, with about 11 million shared. TCRdb keeps only in-frame clones here, not all; method: immunoSEQ multiplex PCR. That table is the source of V, J and clone size, and D and trimming were worked out from the DNA. The data contain about 98,000 clones, more than 60% of them singletons. The study's findings and limits: Among CMV-associated TCR beta chains, most appeared HLA-restricted in a later analysis. Reportedly, diagnosis of cytomegalovirus status by the classifier showed high specificity and sensitivity. It was fewer than 200 TCR beta chains that were listed as cytomegalovirus-associated.

Sequences were obtained from PBMCs. The clonotype originates from a man younger than 30 in good health and CMV-seropositive.

For the CDR3, the DNA is TGTGCCTGGAGTCTTCTAGCGGGGGATAATGAGCAGTTCTTC. Translation: CAWSLLAGDNEQFF. The V gene is TRBV30, the J gene TRBJ2-1; TRBD2 agrees at 10 bases. The CDR3 is 14 amino acids. Looked up from germline, CDR1 is GTSNPN and CDR2 is SVGIG (reference sequence). J lost 7 bases, V lost 2 bases, and 5 bases had no gene match.